The count of the clone carrying this TCR beta chain is one. Data came from immunoSEQ multiplex PCR; TCRdb stores just in-frame clones and leaves some out. The repertoire holds approximately 650,000 clones, with about 95% as singletons. The naive CD8 subset, CD45RO-negative cells positively selected for CCR7, excluded terminally differentiated effector memory CD45RA+ cells. The sample is drawn from a study of shared clonotypes between healthy human individuals. The CDR3 has 14 amino acids. V lost 3 bases to trimming and J lost 6 bases, with 11 bases between them. CDR1 and CDR2 (germline): MNHNS, SASEGT.

The V and J genes are TRBV6-1 and TRBJ2-2; D may be TRBD2 (5 bases). The specimen was naive CD8+ T cells sorted from blood. This receptor was identified in a woman in her thirties in good health. The CDR3 region is CASSDSGSPGELFF. CDR3 nucleotide sequence: TGTGCCAGCAGTGACAGCGGCTCTCCCGGGGAGCTGTTTTTT.